The text below deals with one T cell receptor (beta chain). This CDR3 spans 15 amino acids. V lost 6 bases and J lost 4, with 17 bases in between. The germline CDR1 and CDR2 sequences are KGHSH and LQKENI. The data are from a study of blood T cell repertoires in COVID-19. TCRdb keeps only in-frame clones here, not all; method: immunoSEQ multiplex PCR. In the table there are some 140,000 clones, about 80% of which are singletons. This sequence originates from a woman aged 60-75 years with COVID-19, enrolled during active disease. The material sequenced was peripheral blood. The gene calls are TRBV18 and TRBJ2-3; D ambiguous. The CDR3 here is CASSARIGYADTQYF. CDR3 coding DNA: TGTGCCAGCTCCGCAAGGATCGGGTACGCAGATACGCAGTATTTT.